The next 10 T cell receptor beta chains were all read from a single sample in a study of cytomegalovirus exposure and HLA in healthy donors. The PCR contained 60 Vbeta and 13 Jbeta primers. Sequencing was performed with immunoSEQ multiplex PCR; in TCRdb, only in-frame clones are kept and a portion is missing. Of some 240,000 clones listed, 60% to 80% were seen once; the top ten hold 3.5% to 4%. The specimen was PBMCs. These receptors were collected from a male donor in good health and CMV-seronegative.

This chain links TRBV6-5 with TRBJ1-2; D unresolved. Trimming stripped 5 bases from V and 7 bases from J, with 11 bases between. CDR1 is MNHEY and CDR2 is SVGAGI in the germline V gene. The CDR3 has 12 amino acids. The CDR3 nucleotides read TGTGCCAGCAGTCCCCGAGGGAGTGGCTACACCTTC. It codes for CASSPRGSGYTF.

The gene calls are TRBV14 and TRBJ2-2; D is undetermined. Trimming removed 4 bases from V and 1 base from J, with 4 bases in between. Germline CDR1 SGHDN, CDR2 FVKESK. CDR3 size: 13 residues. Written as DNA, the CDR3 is TGTGCCAGCAGCCTCTTGAACACCGGGGAGCTGTTTTTT. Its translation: CASSLLNTGELFF.

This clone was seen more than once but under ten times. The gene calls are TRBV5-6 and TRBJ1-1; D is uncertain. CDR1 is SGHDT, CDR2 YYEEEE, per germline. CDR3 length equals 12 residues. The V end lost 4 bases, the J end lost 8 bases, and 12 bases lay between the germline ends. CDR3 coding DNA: TGTGCCAGCAGCACGCCCCGGGGAGAAGCTTTCTTT. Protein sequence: CASSTPRGEAFF.

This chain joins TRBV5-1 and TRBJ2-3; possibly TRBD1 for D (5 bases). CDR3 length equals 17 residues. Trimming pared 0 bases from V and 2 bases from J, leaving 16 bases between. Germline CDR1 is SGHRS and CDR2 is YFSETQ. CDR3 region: CASSLVVRTQLTDTQYF. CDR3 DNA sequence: TGCGCCAGCAGCTTGGTGGTGCGGACACAACTCACAGATACGCAGTATTTT.

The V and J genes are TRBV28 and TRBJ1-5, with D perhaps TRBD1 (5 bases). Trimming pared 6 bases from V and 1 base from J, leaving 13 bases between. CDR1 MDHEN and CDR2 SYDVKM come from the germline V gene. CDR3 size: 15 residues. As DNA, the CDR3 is TGTGCCAGCAGGACAGCTTTCACGAGCAATCAGCCCCAGCATTTT. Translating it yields CASRTAFTSNQPQHF.

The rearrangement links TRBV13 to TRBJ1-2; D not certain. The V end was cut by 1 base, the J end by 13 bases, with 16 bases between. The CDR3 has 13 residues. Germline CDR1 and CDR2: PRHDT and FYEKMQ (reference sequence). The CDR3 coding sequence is TGTGCCAGCAGCTTAGAAGCGTCGGGGAGGTTCACCTTC. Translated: CASSLEASGRFTF.

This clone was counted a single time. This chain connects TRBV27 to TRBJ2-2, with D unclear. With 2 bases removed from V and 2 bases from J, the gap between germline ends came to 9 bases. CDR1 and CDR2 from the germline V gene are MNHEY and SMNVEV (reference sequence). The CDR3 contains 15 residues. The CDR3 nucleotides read TGTGCCAGCAGTTTAGAAACTTTAAACACCGGGGAGCTGTTTTTT. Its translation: CASSLETLNTGELFF.

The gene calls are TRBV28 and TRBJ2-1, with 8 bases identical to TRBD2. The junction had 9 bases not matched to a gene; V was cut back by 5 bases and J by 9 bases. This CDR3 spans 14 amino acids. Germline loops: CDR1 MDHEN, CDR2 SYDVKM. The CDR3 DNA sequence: TGTGCCAGCAGTCCGGGACTAGGCGCCGGTGAGCAGTTCTTC. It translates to CASSPGLGAGEQFF.

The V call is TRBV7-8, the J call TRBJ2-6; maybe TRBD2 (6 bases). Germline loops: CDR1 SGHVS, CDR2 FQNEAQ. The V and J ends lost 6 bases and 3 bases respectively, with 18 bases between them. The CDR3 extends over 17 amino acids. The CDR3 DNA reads TGTGCCAGCAGGTCGGGGATCACGGAGGGTGGGGCCAACGTCCTGACTTTC. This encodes CASRSGITEGGANVLTF.

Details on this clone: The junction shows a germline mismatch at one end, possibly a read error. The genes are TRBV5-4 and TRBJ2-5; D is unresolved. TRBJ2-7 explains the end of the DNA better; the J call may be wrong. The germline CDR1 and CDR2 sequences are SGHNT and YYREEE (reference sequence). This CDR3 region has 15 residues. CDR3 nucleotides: TGTGCCAGCAGCCCCACCGCTTCCTTCTCCCACGAGCAGTACTTC. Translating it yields CASSPTASFSHEQYF.